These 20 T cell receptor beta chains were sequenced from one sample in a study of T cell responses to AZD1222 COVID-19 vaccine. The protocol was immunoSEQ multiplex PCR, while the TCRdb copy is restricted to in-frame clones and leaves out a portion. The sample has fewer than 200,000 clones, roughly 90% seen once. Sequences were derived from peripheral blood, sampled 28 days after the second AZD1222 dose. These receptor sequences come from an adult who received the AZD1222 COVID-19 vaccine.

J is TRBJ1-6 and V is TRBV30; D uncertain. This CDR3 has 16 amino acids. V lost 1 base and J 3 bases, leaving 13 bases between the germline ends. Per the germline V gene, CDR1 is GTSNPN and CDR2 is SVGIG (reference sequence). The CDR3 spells CAWSGTALNYNSPLHF. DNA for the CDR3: TGTGCCTGGAGTGGTACGGCGCTTAACTATAATTCACCCCTCCACTTT.

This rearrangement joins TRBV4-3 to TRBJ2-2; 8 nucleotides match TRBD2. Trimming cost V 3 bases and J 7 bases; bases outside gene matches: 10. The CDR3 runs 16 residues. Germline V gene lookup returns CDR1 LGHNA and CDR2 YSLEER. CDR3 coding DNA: TGCGCCAGCAGCCAGGGGTGGATAGCGGGGAACGGGGAGCTGTTTTTT. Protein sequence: CASSQGWIAGNGELFF.

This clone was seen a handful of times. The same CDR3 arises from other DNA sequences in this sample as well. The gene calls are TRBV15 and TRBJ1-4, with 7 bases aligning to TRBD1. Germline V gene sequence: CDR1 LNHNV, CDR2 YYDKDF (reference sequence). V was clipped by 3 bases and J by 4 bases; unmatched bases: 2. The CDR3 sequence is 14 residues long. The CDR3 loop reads CATSRGQFNEKLFF. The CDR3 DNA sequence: TGTGCCACCAGCAGGGGACAGTTTAATGAAAAACTGTTTTTT. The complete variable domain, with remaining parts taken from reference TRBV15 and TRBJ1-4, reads DAMVIQNPRYQVTQFGKPVTLSCSQTLNHNVMYWYQQKSSQAPKLLFHYYDKDFNNEADTPDNFQSRRPNTSFCFLDIRSPGLGDTAMYLCATSRGQFNEKLFFGSGTQLSVL.

CDR3: CASSLAQGMMGTEAFF. The CDR3 DNA reads TGTGCCAGCAGCTTAGCGCAAGGGATGATGGGCACTGAAGCTTTCTTT. The gene calls are TRBV7-9 and TRBJ1-1; D ambiguous. This CDR3 has 16 residues. Germline V gives CDR1 SEHNR, CDR2 FQNEAQ (reference sequence). With 0 bases removed from V and 4 bases from J, the gap between germline ends came to 15 bases.

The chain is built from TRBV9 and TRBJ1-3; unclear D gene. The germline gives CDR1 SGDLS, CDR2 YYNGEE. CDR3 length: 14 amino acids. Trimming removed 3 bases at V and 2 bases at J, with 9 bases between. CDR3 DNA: TGTGCCAGCAGCGAGACCGGCCCTGGAAACACCATATATTTT. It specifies CASSETGPGNTIYF.

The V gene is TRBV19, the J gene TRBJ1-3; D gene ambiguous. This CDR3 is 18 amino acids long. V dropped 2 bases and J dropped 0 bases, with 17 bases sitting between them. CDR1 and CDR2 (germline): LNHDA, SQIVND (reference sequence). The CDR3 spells CASSIKSIKPHSGNTIYF. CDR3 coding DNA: TGTGCCAGTAGTATAAAATCAATAAAGCCGCACTCTGGAAACACCATATATTTT.

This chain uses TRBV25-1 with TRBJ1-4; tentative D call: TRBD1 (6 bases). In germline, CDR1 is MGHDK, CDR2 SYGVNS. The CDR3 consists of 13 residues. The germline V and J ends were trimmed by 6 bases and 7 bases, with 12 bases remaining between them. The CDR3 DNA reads TGTGCCAGCAGAGGACAGTATGGTGAAAAACTGTTTTTT. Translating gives CASRGQYGEKLFF.

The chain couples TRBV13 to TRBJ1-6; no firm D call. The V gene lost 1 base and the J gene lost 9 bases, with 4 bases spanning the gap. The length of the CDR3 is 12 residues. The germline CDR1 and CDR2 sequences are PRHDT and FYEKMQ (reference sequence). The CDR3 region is CASSLEGSPLHF. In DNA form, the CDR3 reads TGTGCCAGCAGCTTAGAGGGTTCACCCCTCCACTTT. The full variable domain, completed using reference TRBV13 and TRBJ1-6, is AAGVIQSPRHLIKEKRETATLKCYPIPRHDTVYWYQQGPGQDPQFLISFYEKMQSDKGSIPDRFSAQQFSDYHSELNMSSLELGDSALYFCASSLEGSPLHFGNGTRLTVT.

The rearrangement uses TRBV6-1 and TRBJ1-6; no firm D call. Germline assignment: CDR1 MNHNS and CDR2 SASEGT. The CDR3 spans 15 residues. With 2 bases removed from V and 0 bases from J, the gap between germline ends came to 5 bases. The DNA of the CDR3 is TGTGCCAGCAGTGAAAGGATCTCCTATAATTCACCCCTCCACTTT. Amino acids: CASSERISYNSPLHF.

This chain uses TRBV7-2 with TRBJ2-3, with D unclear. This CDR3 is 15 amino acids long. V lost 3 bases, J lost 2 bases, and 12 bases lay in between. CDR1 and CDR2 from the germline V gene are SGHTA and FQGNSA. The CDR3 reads CASSFVLVPTDTQYF. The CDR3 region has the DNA TGTGCCAGCAGCTTCGTCCTCGTACCCACAGATACGCAGTATTTT.

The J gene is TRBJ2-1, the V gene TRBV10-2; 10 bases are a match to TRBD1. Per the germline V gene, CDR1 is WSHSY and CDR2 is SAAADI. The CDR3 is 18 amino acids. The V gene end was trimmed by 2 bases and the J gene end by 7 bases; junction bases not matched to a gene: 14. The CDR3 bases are TGCGCCAGCAGTGAGCCCAGTGGGGGGACAGGGGATTGGAATGAGCAGTTCTTC. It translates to CASSEPSGGTGDWNEQFF.

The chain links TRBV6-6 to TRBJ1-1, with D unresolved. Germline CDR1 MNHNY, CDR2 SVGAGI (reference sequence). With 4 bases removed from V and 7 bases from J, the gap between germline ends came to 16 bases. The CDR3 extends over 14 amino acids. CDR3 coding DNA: TGTGCCAGCAGTTCATTCTCCCCCCGGGTTGAAGCTTTCTTT. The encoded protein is CASSSFSPRVEAFF.

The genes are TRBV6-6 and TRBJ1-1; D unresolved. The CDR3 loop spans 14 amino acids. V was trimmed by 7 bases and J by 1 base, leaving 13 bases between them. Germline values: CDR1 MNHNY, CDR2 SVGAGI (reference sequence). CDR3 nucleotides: TGTGCCAGCACCCCGACTTCAGCGAACACTGAAGCTTTCTTT. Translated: CASTPTSANTEAFF.

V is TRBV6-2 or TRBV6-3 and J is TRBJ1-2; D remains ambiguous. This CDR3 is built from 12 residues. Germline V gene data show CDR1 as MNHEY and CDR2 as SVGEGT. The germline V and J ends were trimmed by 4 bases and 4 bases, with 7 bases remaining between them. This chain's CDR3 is CASSLLPYGYTF. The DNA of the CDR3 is TGTGCCAGCAGTTTGCTGCCCTATGGCTACACCTTC.

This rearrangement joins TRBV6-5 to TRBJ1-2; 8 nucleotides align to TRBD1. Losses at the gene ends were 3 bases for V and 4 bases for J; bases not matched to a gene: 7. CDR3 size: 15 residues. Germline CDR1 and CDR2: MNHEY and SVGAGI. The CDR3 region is CASSYYVGQVYGYTF. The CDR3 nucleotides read TGTGCCAGCAGTTATTATGTGGGACAGGTCTATGGCTACACCTTC.

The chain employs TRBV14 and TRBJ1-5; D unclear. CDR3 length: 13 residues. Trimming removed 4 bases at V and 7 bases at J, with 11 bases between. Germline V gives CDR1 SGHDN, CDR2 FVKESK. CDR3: CASSLVMAQPQHF. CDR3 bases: TGTGCCAGCAGCCTCGTTATGGCGCAGCCCCAGCATTTT.

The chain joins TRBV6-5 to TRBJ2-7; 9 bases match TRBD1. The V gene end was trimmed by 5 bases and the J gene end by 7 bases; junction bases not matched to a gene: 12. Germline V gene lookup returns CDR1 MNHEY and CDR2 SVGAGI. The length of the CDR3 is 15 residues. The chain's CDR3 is CASSIIEQGAGEQYF. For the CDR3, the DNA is TGTGCCAGCAGTATCATAGAACAGGGGGCAGGGGAGCAGTACTTC.

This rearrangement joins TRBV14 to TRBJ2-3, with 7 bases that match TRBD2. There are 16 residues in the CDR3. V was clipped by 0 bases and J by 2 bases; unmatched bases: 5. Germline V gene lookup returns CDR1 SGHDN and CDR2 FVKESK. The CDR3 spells CASSQESSGLTDTQYF. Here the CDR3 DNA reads TGTGCCAGCAGCCAAGAGTCTAGCGGACTCACAGATACGCAGTATTTT.

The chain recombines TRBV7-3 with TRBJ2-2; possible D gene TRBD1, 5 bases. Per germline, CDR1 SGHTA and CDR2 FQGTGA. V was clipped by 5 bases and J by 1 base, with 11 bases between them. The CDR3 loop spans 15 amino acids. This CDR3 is CASSRGNRNTGELFF. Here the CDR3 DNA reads TGTGCCAGCAGCAGGGGAAACAGGAACACCGGGGAGCTGTTTTTT. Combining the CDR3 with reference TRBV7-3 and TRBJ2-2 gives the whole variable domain GAGVSQTPSNKVTEKGKYVELRCDPISGHTALYWYRQSLGQGPEFLIYFQGTGAADDSGLPNDRFFAVRPEGSVSTLKIQRTERGDSAVYLCASSRGNRNTGELFFGEGSRLTVL.

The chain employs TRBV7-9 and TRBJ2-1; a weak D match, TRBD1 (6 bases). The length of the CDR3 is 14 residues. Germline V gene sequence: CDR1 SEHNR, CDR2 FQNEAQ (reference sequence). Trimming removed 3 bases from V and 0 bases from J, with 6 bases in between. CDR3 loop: CASSLDSSYNEQFF. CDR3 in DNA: TGTGCCAGCAGCTTGGACAGCTCCTACAATGAGCAGTTCTTC.